The following is a T cell receptor beta chain sequence with its context. TCRdb processed the 5' RACE reads anew with MiXCR; each CDR3 protein has one entry. The sample comprises roughly 80,000 distinct CDR3 sequences, about 15% of which are singletons, and 15% to 19% rests with the top ten. This specimen belongs to a study of neurological immune-mediated disorders. The unsorted libraries were produced from 2 million PBMCs held at -80 C. V lost 4 bases, J lost 1 base, and 1 base stayed unmatched. Per germline, CDR1 WSHSY and CDR2 SAAADI. The CDR3 spans 16 residues. This receptor was taken from a woman aged 40 to 50 in good health. This chain links TRBV10-2 with TRBJ2-1; 13 bases agree with TRBD2. Sequenced: PBMCs. CDR3 in DNA: TGCGCCAGCAGTGGGACTAGCGGGGGTTCCTACAATGAGCAGTTCTTC. It encodes CASSGTSGGSYNEQFF.